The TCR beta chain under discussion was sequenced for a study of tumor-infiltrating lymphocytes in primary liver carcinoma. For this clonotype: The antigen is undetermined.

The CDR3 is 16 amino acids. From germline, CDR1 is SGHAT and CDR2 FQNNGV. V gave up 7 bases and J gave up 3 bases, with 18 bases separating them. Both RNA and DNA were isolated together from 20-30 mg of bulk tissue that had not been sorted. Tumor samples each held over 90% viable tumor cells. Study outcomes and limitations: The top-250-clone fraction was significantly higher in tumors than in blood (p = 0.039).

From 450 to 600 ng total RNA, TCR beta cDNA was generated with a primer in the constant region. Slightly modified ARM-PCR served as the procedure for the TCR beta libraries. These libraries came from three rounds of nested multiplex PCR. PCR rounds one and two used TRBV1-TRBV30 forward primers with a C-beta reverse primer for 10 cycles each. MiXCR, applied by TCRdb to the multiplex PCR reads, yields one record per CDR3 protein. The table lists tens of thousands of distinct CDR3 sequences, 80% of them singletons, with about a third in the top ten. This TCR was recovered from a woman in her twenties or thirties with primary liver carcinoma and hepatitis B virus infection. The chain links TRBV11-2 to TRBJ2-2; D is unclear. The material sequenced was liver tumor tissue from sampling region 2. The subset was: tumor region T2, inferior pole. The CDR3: CASIPDPQMDTGELFF. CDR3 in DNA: TGTGCCAGCATCCCCGATCCCCAAATGGACACCGGGGAGCTGTTTTTT.